The 19 T cell receptor beta chains below were found in one sample sequenced in a study of breast tumors, draining lymph nodes, adjacent tissues. TCRdb re-derived calls from the multiplex PCR reads in MiXCR, one entry per CDR3 protein. Of approximately 150,000 distinct CDR3 sequences listed, 33% are singletons. Breast cancer patients provided tissue from their axillary draining lymph nodes. Input material: axillary lymph node tissue. These receptors were obtained from a female donor with breast cancer. Some clones in this sample may be carry-over from other donors' samples.

This clonotype occurred many times. The chain couples TRBV5-6 to TRBJ2-3; 8 nucleotides line up with TRBD1. Germline CDR1 SGHDT, CDR2 YYEEEE. There are 16 residues in the CDR3. V gave up 4 bases and J gave up 6 bases; unmatched junction bases: 13. CDR3 residues: CASSVSGTGPRDTQYF. CDR3 DNA: TGTGCCAGCAGCGTCTCCGGGACAGGCCCCAGGGATACGCAGTATTTT.

The V and J genes are TRBV6-5 and TRBJ1-2; TRBD1 agrees at 8 bases. The V gene's germline CDR1 is MNHEY and CDR2 SVGAGI. The CDR3 loop spans 13 amino acids. This CDR3 is CYSPQGGLYGYTF. The CDR3 coding sequence is TGTTACTCCCCACAGGGGGGTCTCTATGGCTACACCTTC.

V usage is TRBV10-3 and J usage is TRBJ2-2; weak D call: TRBD2 (6 bases). CDR1 is ENHRY, CDR2 SYGVKD, per germline. Trimming pared 3 bases from V and 0 bases from J, leaving 14 bases between. This CDR3 comprises 17 residues. CDR3 region: CAISEPAGCANTGELFF. As DNA, the CDR3 is TGTGCCATCAGTGAACCAGCGGGCTGTGCGAACACCGGGGAGCTGTTTTTT.

V usage is TRBV12-5 and J usage is TRBJ1-1; the D gene is possibly TRBD1 (5 bases). The CDR3 spans 15 residues. CDR1 LGHNT and CDR2 FRNRAP come from the germline V gene. Deletions cut 1 base from V and 1 base from J, with 10 bases between. CDR3 loop: CASGLAQGGNTEAFF. The CDR3 bases are TGTGCTAGTGGTTTGGCCCAGGGCGGGAACACTGAAGCTTTCTTT.

Note on this clonotype: The junction does not match germline at one end; this may be a read error. The chain has TRBV7-3 and TRBJ1-6; D is possibly TRBD1 (6 bases). Per the germline V gene, CDR1 is SGHTA and CDR2 is FQGTGA. The CDR3 contains 15 residues. The CDR3 protein is CASSEGGGSSSPLHF. The CDR3 nucleotides are TGTGCTAGCAGTGAGGGGGGGGGCTCGAGTTCACCCCTCCACTTT.

This clonotype came up many times. In DNA form, the CDR3 reads TGTGCCAGCAGCTCCCCCGGGACTAGCGGGGGTGAGCAGTTCTTC. Its translation is CASSSPGTSGGEQFF. The V gene is TRBV5-8, the J gene TRBJ2-1; 14 nucleotides agree with TRBD2. Germline V gene sequence: CDR1 SGHTS, CDR2 YDEGEE. The junction had 5 bases not matched to a gene; V was cut back by 3 bases and J by 9 bases. The CDR3 length is 15 residues.

This sequence joins TRBV20-1 and TRBJ2-1; no clear D gene. CDR1 is DFQATT, CDR2 SNEGSKA, per germline (reference sequence). This CDR3 comprises 15 residues. V was cut by 0 bases and J by 6 bases, with 15 bases left in between. The CDR3 DNA sequence: TGCAGTGCTAGAGATCGTTTCGGCAAGTCCAATGAGCAGTTCTTC. As protein: CSARDRFGKSNEQFF.

This clonotype was observed many times. The chain links TRBV11-2 to TRBJ2-7; 10 bases map to TRBD2. The CDR3 length is 17 residues. CDR1 and CDR2 (germline): SGHAT, FQNNGV. With V trimmed by 0 bases and J by 3 bases, 8 bases remained unmatched. CDR3 sequence: CASSLDPGVAGGYEQYF. DNA for the CDR3: TGTGCCAGCAGCTTAGATCCGGGGGTAGCGGGGGGCTACGAGCAGTACTTC.

This clonotype has just one count. V is TRBV29-1 and J is TRBJ1-4, with D perhaps matching TRBD1 (5 bases). V lost 6 bases and J 2 bases, leaving 13 bases between the germline ends. From germline, CDR1 is SQVTM and CDR2 ANQGSEA. CDR3 length equals 14 residues. The CDR3 reads CSVKGTATNEKLFF. Written as DNA, the CDR3 is TGCAGCGTCAAAGGGACGGCGACTAATGAAAAACTGTTTTTT.

In its sample, this clonotype was seen many times. The chain combines TRBV12-3 or TRBV12-4 with TRBJ1-6; TRBD1 matches 10 bases. Trimming cost V 3 bases and J 4 bases; bases outside gene matches: 12. The length of the CDR3 is 19 residues. This CDR3 is CASSFTSVGTGAYNSPLHF. CDR3 sequence (DNA): TGTGCCAGCAGTTTTACCTCGGTCGGGACAGGGGCATATAATTCACCCCTCCACTTT.

V is TRBV5-1 and J is TRBJ2-7; TRBD1 might be the D (5 bases). Per the germline V gene, CDR1 is SGHRS and CDR2 is YFSETQ. The CDR3 contains 14 residues. V was trimmed by 3 bases and J by 12 bases, leaving 22 bases between them. The CDR3 region has the DNA TGCGCCAGCAGCTCCCTCTCAACCACACAGGTTACGTACTTC. This gives the protein CASSSLSTTQVTYF.

This clonotype has at least ten counts. The chain links TRBV20-1 to TRBJ2-1; TRBD2 matches 15 bases. J gave up 6 bases and V 3 bases, and 9 bases lay outside the gene matches. The CDR3 runs to 17 residues. Germline loops: CDR1 DFQATT, CDR2 SNEGSKA (reference sequence). CDR3 protein: CSASGLAGGSLINEQFF. The CDR3 DNA reads TGCAGTGCTAGCGGACTAGCGGGAGGGTCCCTAATCAATGAGCAGTTCTTC.

J is TRBJ2-5 and V is TRBV7-9; a weak D match, TRBD1 (6 bases). V dropped 1 base and J dropped 4 bases, with 10 bases sitting between them. This CDR3 spans 14 amino acids. Germline values: CDR1 SEHNR, CDR2 FQNEAQ (reference sequence). The DNA of the CDR3 is TGTGCCAGCAGCTTAGAAGGGGGTGCAGAGACCCAGTACTTC. Amino acids: CASSLEGGAETQYF.

Ten or more counts support this clonotype. The rearrangement uses TRBV6-4 and TRBJ2-5; D unresolved. The V and J ends lost 0 bases and 4 bases respectively, with 6 bases between them. The germline V gene encodes CDR1 MRHNA and CDR2 SNTAGT. This CDR3 is 13 amino acids long. The CDR3: CASSDSPGETQYF. The CDR3 nucleotides are TGTGCCAGCAGTGACTCACCAGGAGAGACCCAGTACTTC.

Note on this clonotype: Mismatch with germline at one junction end may stem from a read error. The J gene is TRBJ2-4, the V gene TRBV7-2; TRBD2 agrees at 8 bases. This CDR3 contains 15 residues. Germline V lookup: CDR1 SGHTA, CDR2 FQGNSA. The CDR3 protein is CASSSFPRGENIQHF. CDR3 DNA: TGTGCCAGCAGTTCCTTCCCGCGGGGGGAAAACATTCAGCACTTC.

This clonotype was counted at least ten times. The chain joins TRBV9 to TRBJ1-6; D gene ambiguous. Germline V gene lookup returns CDR1 SGDLS and CDR2 YYNGEE. The CDR3 has 17 amino acids. Deletions cut 0 bases from V and 10 bases from J, with 20 bases between. CDR3 region: CASSVAAAPHQSSPLHF. CDR3 nucleotides: TGTGCCAGCAGCGTAGCTGCCGCCCCCCATCAGTCCTCACCCCTCCACTTT.

The table lists this clonotype with many counts. The chain combines TRBV2 with TRBJ2-7; D uncertain. Germline CDR1 is SNHLY and CDR2 is FYNNEI. Trimming removed 2 bases from V and 1 base from J, with 9 bases in between. The CDR3 totals 14 residues. The CDR3 spells CASSERRSSYEQYF. The CDR3 DNA follows: TGTGCCAGCAGTGAACGCAGATCGTCCTACGAGCAGTACTTC.

This clonotype was seen repeatedly, ten times or more. The chain's CDR3 is CASSRGRRNEQFF. The CDR3 DNA follows: TGTGCCAGCAGCCGGGGCAGGAGGAATGAGCAGTTCTTC. The genes are TRBV3-1 and TRBJ2-1; D is possibly TRBD1 or TRBD2 (5 bases each). The CDR3 runs to 13 residues. From germline, CDR1 is LGHDT and CDR2 YNNKEL (reference sequence). V was pared by 4 bases and J by 7 bases, with 11 bases between.

This clonotype turned up a few times. The V call is TRBV7-4, the J call TRBJ1-4; TRBD1 aligns across 8 bases. V dropped 6 bases and J dropped 8; count of bases not matched to a gene: 8. CDR1 is SGHVT and CDR2 is SQSDAQ in the germline V gene. CDR3 size: 14 residues. Written as DNA, the CDR3 is TGTGCCAGCAGTTCTGACAGGGGTATAGAAAAACTGTTTTTT. Translation: CASSSDRGIEKLFF.